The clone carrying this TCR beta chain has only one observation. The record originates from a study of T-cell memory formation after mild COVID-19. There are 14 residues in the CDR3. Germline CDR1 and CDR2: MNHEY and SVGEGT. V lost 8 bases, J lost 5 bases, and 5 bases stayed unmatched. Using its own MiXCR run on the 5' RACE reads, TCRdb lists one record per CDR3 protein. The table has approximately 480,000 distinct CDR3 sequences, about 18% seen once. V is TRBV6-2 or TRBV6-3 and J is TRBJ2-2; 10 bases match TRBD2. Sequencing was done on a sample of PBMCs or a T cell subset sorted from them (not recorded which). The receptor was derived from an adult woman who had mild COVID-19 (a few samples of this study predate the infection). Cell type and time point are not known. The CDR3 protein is CASASGRETGELFF. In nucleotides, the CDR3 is TGTGCCAGCGCTAGCGGGAGAGAGACCGGGGAGCTGTTTTTT.